This T cell receptor (beta chain) was identified in a study of control samples from healthy donors and cancer patients (dated by TCRdb to 2019 to 2021). The library was built by means of the immunoSEQ multiplex PCR assay. As stored in TCRdb, this immuneACCESS dataset retains in-frame rearrangements with V and J assigned. A fraction of the clones does not appear; measured against another copy, unresolved V genes explain less than half of the discrepancy, and the remainder lacks a known reason. Within this sample are about 100,000 clones, with roughly 90% of them counted one time only. Less than 8.5% of the sample is held by the ten biggest clonotypes. To note about this clone: It has no known antigen specificity. Within one base of it there is no much larger clone, and no base qualities were kept.

The TCR sequence derives from a man aged 25 to 45 in good health. The sequenced material came from blood.

CDR3 protein: CATADGYEQYF. The nucleotides read TGTGCCACCGCTGATGGCTACGAGCAGTACTTC. Recombination joined TRBV28 with TRBJ2-7; the D gene remains uncertain. CDR1 and CDR2 are drawn from the germline V gene: MDHEN, SYDVKM. V is pared back by 10 bases and J by 3 bases, with 10 bases lying between the germline termini. Taken from cysteine to phenylalanine, the CDR3 has 11 residues. Only the CDR3 portion is preserved as DNA: 33 bases, with reading frame beginning at the first base. With the rest looked up from the reference TRBV28 and TRBJ2-7 genes rather than sequenced, the full variable domain is DVKVTQSSRYLVKRTGEKVFLECVQDMDHENMFWYRQDPGLGLRLIYFSYDVKMKEKGDIPEGYSVSREKKERFSLILESASTNQTSMYLCATADGYEQYFGPGTRLTVT.